This TCR beta chain is from a study of STAT3 mutations in large granular lymphocyte leukemia. The study's findings and limits: Every T-LGLL patient had at least one immunodominant TCRbeta clonotype.

Details on this clone: Its target is unknown.

This table comes from immunoSEQ multiplex PCR, and its TCRdb copy is limited to in-frame clones, with some not included. The sample includes about 20,000 clones, 92% of them seen just once. The receptor was derived from a man in his sixties with T-cell large granular lymphocyte leukemia. Some clones in this sample may be carry-over from other donors' samples. What was sequenced was peripheral blood mononuclear cells.

The CDR3 protein is CASSYREMRGYEQYF. Here the CDR3 DNA reads TGTGCCAGCAGTTACAGGGAGATGCGGGGCTACGAGCAGTACTTC. This chain links TRBV6-5 with TRBJ2-7; D perhaps matches TRBD2 (6 bases). Trimming pared 2 bases from V and 3 bases from J, leaving 14 bases between. From germline, CDR1 is MNHEY and CDR2 SVGAGI. The CDR3 runs to 15 residues.